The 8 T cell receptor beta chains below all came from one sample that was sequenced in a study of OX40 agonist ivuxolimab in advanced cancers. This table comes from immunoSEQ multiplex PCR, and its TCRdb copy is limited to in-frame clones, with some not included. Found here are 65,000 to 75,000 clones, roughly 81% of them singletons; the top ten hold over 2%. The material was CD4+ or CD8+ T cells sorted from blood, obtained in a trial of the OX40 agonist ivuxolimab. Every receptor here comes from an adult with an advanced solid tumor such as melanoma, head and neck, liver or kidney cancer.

Here the CDR3 DNA reads TGTGCCAGCTCACCGGAAGAAGGTACTGGCTACACCTTC. Its translation is CASSPEEGTGYTF. The V call is TRBV18, the J call TRBJ1-2; D is unresolved. The CDR3 loop spans 13 amino acids. The V end was cut by 3 bases, the J end by 7 bases, with 12 bases between. The germline V gene encodes CDR1 KGHSH and CDR2 LQKENI.

The CDR3 nucleotides read TGTGCCATCAGTGAAGGACAGGGCCTGGAAAAACTGTTTTTT. Its translation is CAISEGQGLEKLFF. This chain uses TRBV10-3 with TRBJ1-4; 8 nucleotides match TRBD1. Losses at the gene ends were 3 bases for V and 8 bases for J; bases not matched to a gene: 5. Germline CDR1 and CDR2: ENHRY and SYGVKD. This CDR3 has 14 amino acids.

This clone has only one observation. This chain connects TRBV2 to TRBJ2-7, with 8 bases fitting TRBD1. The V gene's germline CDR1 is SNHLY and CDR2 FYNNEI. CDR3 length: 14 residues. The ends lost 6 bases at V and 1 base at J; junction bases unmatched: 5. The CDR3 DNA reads TGTGCCAGCAGGGACAGGGCAATTTCCTACGAGCAGTACTTC. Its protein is CASRDRAISYEQYF.

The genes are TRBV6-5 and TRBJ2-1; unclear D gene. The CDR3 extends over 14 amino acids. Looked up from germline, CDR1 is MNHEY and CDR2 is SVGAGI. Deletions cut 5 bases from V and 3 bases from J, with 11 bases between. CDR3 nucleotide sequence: TGTGCCAGCAGTGCCTGGACCCGCTACAATGAGCAGTTCTTC. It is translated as CASSAWTRYNEQFF.

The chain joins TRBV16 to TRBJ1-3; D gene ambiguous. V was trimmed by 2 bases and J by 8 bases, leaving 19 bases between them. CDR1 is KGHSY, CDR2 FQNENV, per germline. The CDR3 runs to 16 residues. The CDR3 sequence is CASSQSALSGGDTIYF. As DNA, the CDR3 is TGTGCCAGCAGCCAAAGCGCCCTCTCGGGTGGCGACACCATATATTTT.

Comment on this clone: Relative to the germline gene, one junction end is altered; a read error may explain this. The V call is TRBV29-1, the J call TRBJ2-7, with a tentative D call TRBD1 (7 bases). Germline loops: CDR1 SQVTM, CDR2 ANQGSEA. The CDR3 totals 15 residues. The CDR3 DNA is TGCAGCGTAGAAGGGTGGTGGCAGGGGGGCTACGAGCAGTACTTC. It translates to CSVEGWWQGGYEQYF.

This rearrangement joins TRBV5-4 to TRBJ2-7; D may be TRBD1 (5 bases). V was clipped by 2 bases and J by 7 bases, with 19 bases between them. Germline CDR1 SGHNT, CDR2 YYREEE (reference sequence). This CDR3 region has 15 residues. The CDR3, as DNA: TGTGCCAGCAGCTTAGCCCAGGGCTCCTTAAGGGAGCAGTACTTC. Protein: CASSLAQGSLREQYF.

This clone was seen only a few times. The CDR3 nucleotides read TGTGCCAGCAGCCGAGGTAGGACTGAAGCTTTCTTT. It encodes CASSRGRTEAFF. The chain recombines TRBV5-6 with TRBJ1-1; no clear D gene. Looked up from germline, CDR1 is SGHDT and CDR2 is YYEEEE. Trimming took off 4 bases at V and 5 bases at J, with 9 bases between the two ends. The CDR3 length is 12 residues.